The T cell receptor beta chain under discussion was sequenced for a study of CD8+ T cells in alopecia areata. Study results and limitations: Tofacitinib delivered significant drops in scalp clonality and in expanded CD8+ clones among the top 100. In scalp samples, resident alphabeta T cells of normal skin are also sequenced. Clonality was higher in lesional than normal scalp, especially in alopecia totalis/universalis. Association of baseline CD8+ expansion with response is uncertain owing to one nonresponder.

The sequencing template was cDNA reverse transcribed from extracted RNA. Sequencing used immunoSEQ multiplex PCR; TCRdb keeps in-frame clones, though not all of them. The sample includes 150,000 to 200,000 clones, around half seen only once; the top ten take about 10%. The CDR3 runs 12 residues. CDR1 is SQVTM, CDR2 ANQGSEA, per germline. V lost 0 bases to trimming and J lost 2 bases, with 4 bases between them. With respect to this clone: Antigen: not known.

The treatment was: oral pan-JAK inhibitor, 5-10 mg twice daily. The chain joins TRBV29-1 to TRBJ1-2; unclear D gene. The specimen was CD8+ T cells sorted from blood, collected at week 24, from a patient treated with tofacitinib. The origin of this receptor is a human donor with alopecia areata. This chain's CDR3 is CSVEDANYGYTF. The CDR3 region has the DNA TGCAGCGTTGAAGATGCGAACTATGGCTACACCTTC. Looking up the rest from reference TRBV29-1 and TRBJ1-2 gives the full variable domain: SAVISQKPSRDICQRGTSLTIQCQVDSQVTMMFWYRQQPGQSLTLIATANQGSEATYESGFVIDKFPISRPNLTFSTLTVSNMSPEDSSIYLCSVEDANYGYTFGSGTRLTVV.